The source of this TCR beta chain is a study of Ad26.COV2.S vaccination and SARS-CoV-2 variants. Findings of the study overall: Vaccinees and placebo recipients showed similar non-spike TCR breadth.

Only in-frame clones appear in the TCRdb table, and some are missing; sequencing was by immunoSEQ multiplex PCR. The data contain more than 85,000 clones, 80% of them singletons. The CDR3 loop spans 15 amino acids. After removal of 0 bases from V and 1 base from J, the junction contained 3 bases not matched to a gene. The germline V gene encodes CDR1 SGHRS and CDR2 YFSETQ. This clone has a handful of counts. Its antigen is as yet unknown. This chain joins TRBV5-1 and TRBJ1-1; 7 bases fit TRBD1. The receptor's source is a human donor who had recovered from COVID-19. Sequences were derived from peripheral blood, sampled after recovery from COVID-19. The CDR3 here is CASSLEGQKNTEAFF. The CDR3 DNA follows: TGCGCCAGCAGCTTGGAGGGACAGAAGAACACTGAAGCTTTCTTT.